This T cell receptor beta chain was observed in a study of cytomegalovirus exposure and HLA in healthy donors. Study-wide findings and caveats: That first-cohort TCR clusters tended to co-occur in the 90 to 150 validation repertoires was found in a later analysis.

Donors came from a validation cohort of over 100 subjects, distinct from the first 666-subject cohort. In its sample, this clone was seen once. Its antigen is not identified. This CDR3 comprises 15 residues. With V trimmed by 5 bases and J by 5 bases, 9 bases remained unmatched. The germline gives CDR1 SGHRS, CDR2 YFSETQ. The protocol was immunoSEQ multiplex PCR, while the TCRdb copy is restricted to in-frame clones and leaves out a portion. The sample consists of 110,000 to 150,000 clones, about 83% of them appearing once. The sequenced sample was PBMCs. This TCR was recovered from a woman aged 25 to 39 in good health and CMV-seronegative. The J gene is TRBJ2-3, the V gene TRBV5-1; 9 bases map to TRBD2. The DNA for the CDR3 is TGCGCCAGCAGTTGGATAGCGGGGGCCGGAGATACGCAGTATTTT. It codes for CASSWIAGAGDTQYF.